This TCR beta chain stems from a study of somatic mutations in cytotoxic T cells in rheumatoid arthritis. As for the study in general: Purity of nearly 100% was reached when some V beta antibody-stained T-cell populations were flow-sorted, including V beta1+ cells sequenced for TCRB.

Some clones are missing from TCRdb's copy, which holds only in-frame ones; the method was immunoSEQ multiplex PCR. The sample has tens of thousands of clones, roughly four fifths seen once. Isolation of the CD4+ and CD8+ populations was accomplished via positive magnetic bead selection, with purity assessed by flow cytometry. The receptor comes from a man aged 35-49 years in good health. The sequencing input was CD8+ T cells sorted from blood.

DNA for the CDR3: TGTGCCAGCATGTTAGAGACAGGGGAAAACATTCAGTACTTC. Its protein product is CASMLETGENIQYF. The chain couples TRBV28 to TRBJ2-4, with TRBD1 matching 8 bases. This CDR3 contains 14 residues. Per germline, CDR1 MDHEN and CDR2 SYDVKM. The V and J ends lost 7 bases and 5 bases, in that order; junction bases with no gene match: 7.